The 2 T cell receptor beta chains below were found in one sample sequenced in a study of shared clonotypes between healthy human individuals. The repertoire was sequenced with immunoSEQ multiplex PCR; TCRdb's copy has only in-frame clones and lacks some. The repertoire holds some 1.4 million clones, with roughly 95% as singletons. The sample taken for sequencing was naive CD4+ T cells sorted from blood. Subset: CD45RA+ positively selected. These receptors were obtained from a man aged 25-40 years in good health.

This clone showed up just once. V usage is TRBV6-4 and J usage is TRBJ2-7; TRBD2 agrees at 8 bases. With 7 bases clipped from V and 4 bases from J, the junction kept 27 bases outside the gene matches. Germline V CDR1 and CDR2: MRHNA, SNTAGT. This CDR3 is built from 20 residues. The CDR3 DNA reads as TGTGCCAGCACTATCCCCCGCCGGAGCGGGAGAAAGATCGGATTGTACGAGCAGTACTTC. Translation: CASTIPRRSGRKIGLYEQYF.

The rearrangement uses TRBV28 and TRBJ2-1; D is ambiguous. The CDR3 contains 14 residues. Germline V gene lookup returns CDR1 MDHEN and CDR2 SYDVKM. Between the trimmed V and J ends, which lost 5 bases and 4 bases, there was a span of 12 bases. Written as DNA, the CDR3 is TGTGCCAGCAGTCCCGGGTCCCAATACAATGAGCAGTTCTTC. Its translation is CASSPGSQYNEQFF.